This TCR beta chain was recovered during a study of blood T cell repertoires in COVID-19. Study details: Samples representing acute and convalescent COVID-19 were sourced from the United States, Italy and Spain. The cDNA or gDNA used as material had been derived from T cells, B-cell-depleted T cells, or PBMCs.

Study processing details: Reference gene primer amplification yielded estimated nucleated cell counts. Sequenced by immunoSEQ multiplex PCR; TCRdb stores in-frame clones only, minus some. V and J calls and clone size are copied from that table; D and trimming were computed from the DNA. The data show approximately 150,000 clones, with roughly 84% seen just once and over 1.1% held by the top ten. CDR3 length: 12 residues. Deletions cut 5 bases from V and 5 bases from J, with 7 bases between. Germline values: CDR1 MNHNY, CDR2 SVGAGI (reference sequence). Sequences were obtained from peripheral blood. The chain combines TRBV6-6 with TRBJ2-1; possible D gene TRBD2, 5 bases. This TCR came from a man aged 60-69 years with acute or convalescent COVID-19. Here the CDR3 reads CASSKLDNEQFF. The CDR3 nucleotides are TGTGCCAGCAGTAAACTAGACAATGAGCAGTTCTTC.